This T cell receptor (beta chain) appears in the sequencing data of a study of T cells in Graves' hyperthyroidism and ophthalmopathy. This clonotype was recorded at least ten times. Using RNA transcripts as the source, TCR beta CDR3 regions were amplified. In the first-round RT-PCR of the TCR CDR3, the HTBI primer set was used. TCRdb processed the multiplex PCR reads anew with MiXCR; each CDR3 protein has one entry. The table has about 840,000 distinct CDR3 sequences, 35% to 40% seen once. This CDR3 contains 11 residues. The germline V gene has CDR1 DFQATT and CDR2 SNEGSKA (reference sequence). V lost 3 bases and J lost 11; bases outside the gene matches: 2.

The chain links TRBV20-1 to TRBJ1-4; 8 nucleotides align to TRBD1. This receptor was identified in a man aged 18 to 29 with Graves' hyperthyroidism. Sample: blood. CDR3 bases: TGCAGTGCTAGGGACAGGGAGAAACTGTTTTTT. Encoded protein: CSARDREKLFF.